A single sample is the source of the 13 T cell receptor beta chains below, sequenced in a study of regulatory T cells in long-lasting Graves disease. Indicated time point: newly diagnosed GD, antithyroid drugs for less than 3 months. There was RNA extracted from PBMCs, and the TCR library was made from it. CDR3-region Arm-PCR and iRepertoire HTBI primers produced the TCR beta libraries. TCRdb re-derived calls from the multiplex PCR reads in MiXCR, one entry per CDR3 protein. Altogether around 400,000 distinct CDR3 sequences are present, around 16% being singletons, with the ten largest covering around 7.6%. The same sample was also studied in work on T cells in Graves' hyperthyroidism and ophthalmopathy.

Specimen: peripheral blood mononuclear cells (PBMCs), collected at new diagnosis, from a patient treated with antithyroid drugs. The receptors originated from a woman aged 40-49 years with Graves disease.

This clonotype has only a few counts. The chain carries TRBV9 and TRBJ2-5; 9 bases align to TRBD2. Germline CDR1 SGDLS, CDR2 YYNGEE. V gave up 7 bases and J gave up 2 bases; unmatched junction bases: 9. The CDR3 is 15 amino acids. The CDR3 DNA sequence: TGTGCCAGCGATAAGGGACTAGCAAATCAAGAGACCCAGTACTTC. Residues: CASDKGLANQETQYF. The full variable domain, rest sourced from reference TRBV9 and TRBJ2-5, is DSGVTQTPKHLITATGQRVTLRCSPRSGDLSVYWYQQSLDQGLQFLIQYYNGEERAKGNILERFSAQQFPDLHSELNLSSLELGDSALYFCASDKGLANQETQYFGPGTRLLVL.

On this clonotype: This clone may be a read error of a much larger clone one base away. This sequence joins TRBV12-3 or TRBV12-4 and TRBJ2-7, with D possibly called TRBD1 or TRBD2 (5 bases each). The CDR3 is made up of 13 amino acids. Between the trimmed V and J ends, which lost 6 bases and 6 bases, there was a span of 15 bases. This CDR3 is CASSGPGASEQYF. In DNA, the CDR3 is TGTGCCAGCAGCGGTCCCGGGGCTAGCGAGCAGTACTTC.

The rearrangement links TRBV29-1 to TRBJ2-6; D is uncertain. The ends were cut back, 7 bases at V and 1 base at J, with 5 bases in the middle. The CDR3 is made up of 12 amino acids. Germline assignment: CDR1 SQVTM and CDR2 ANQGSEA. CDR3: CSGVSGANVLTF. CDR3 DNA sequence: TGCAGCGGTGTATCTGGGGCCAACGTCCTGACTTTC.

This clonotype was seen a handful of times. The chain couples TRBV28 to TRBJ2-5; 9 nucleotides line up with TRBD2. The CDR3 sequence is 14 residues long. Per the germline V gene, CDR1 is MDHEN and CDR2 is SYDVKM. With V trimmed by 8 bases and J by 2 bases, 6 bases remained unmatched. CDR3 bases: TGTGCCAGCGGAATAGCGGGGGAGCAAGAGACCCAGTACTTC. Translating it yields CASGIAGEQETQYF.

In this sample, this clonotype turned up many times. The J gene is TRBJ2-7, the V gene TRBV6-2 or TRBV6-3, with TRBD2 matching 8 bases. CDR3 length: 17 amino acids. Germline V gene sequence: CDR1 MNHEY, CDR2 SVGEGT. V dropped 2 bases and J dropped 3; count of bases not matched to a gene: 12. The CDR3 coding sequence is TGTGCCAGCAGTTACCTCCAAACTAGCGGATGGGTCTACGAGCAGTACTTC. Protein product: CASSYLQTSGWVYEQYF.

This clonotype was seen at least ten times. This chain connects TRBV30 to TRBJ2-7, with 7 bases lining up with TRBD2. Germline lookup yields CDR1 GTSNPN and CDR2 SVGIG (reference sequence). The junction had 7 bases not matched to a gene; V was cut back by 2 bases and J by 3 bases. CDR3 length: 14 residues. The CDR3 DNA sequence: TGTGCCTGGAGTCCCGGGGGGATGAACTACGAGCAGTACTTC. It is translated as CAWSPGGMNYEQYF.

This clonotype was found many times. The V call is TRBV12-3 or TRBV12-4, the J call TRBJ2-2; either TRBD1 or TRBD2 may fit D (5 bases each). The CDR3 extends over 14 amino acids. V lost 7 bases, J lost 1 base, and 10 bases lay in between. The CDR3 DNA sequence: TGTGCCAGCATCTGGGGGTTGAACACCGGGGAGCTGTTTTTT. It yields the protein CASIWGLNTGELFF.

Turning to this clonotype: With a much larger clone just one base away, this may be a read error. The chain has TRBV6-9 and TRBJ2-1; D gene unclear. This CDR3 has 14 amino acids. Germline V gives CDR1 MNHGY, CDR2 SVAAGI. The CDR3 nucleotides read TGTGTCAGCAGTTACGGCAGCACCTACAATGAGCAGTTCTTC. This translates into CVSSYGSTYNEQFF.

This chain connects TRBV5-1 to TRBJ1-2; possibly TRBD1 for D (6 bases). The CDR3 is 16 residues long. Germline V gives CDR1 SGHRS, CDR2 YFSETQ. Trimming stripped 0 bases from V and 6 bases from J, with 18 bases between. CDR3 bases: TGCGCCAGCAGCTTGGCCCCGGGACAAGAAGAAAATGGCTACACCTTC. Translated: CASSLAPGQEENGYTF.

Ten or more counts support this clonotype. The V gene is TRBV2, the J gene TRBJ2-7; 7 positions match TRBD1. The V and J ends lost 6 bases and 3 bases, in that order; junction bases with no gene match: 8. Germline CDR1 is SNHLY and CDR2 is FYNNEI. The CDR3 totals 14 residues. CDR3 in DNA: TGTGCCAGCAGCCGAGAGGGGGCTCACTACGAGCAGTACTTC. This codes for CASSREGAHYEQYF.

The sample holds many counts of this clonotype. The chain links TRBV28 to TRBJ1-1, with 8 positions matching TRBD1. Germline loops: CDR1 MDHEN, CDR2 SYDVKM. This CDR3 is built from 15 residues. V was pared by 6 bases and J by 5 bases, with 11 bases of the junction left unmatched. CDR3: CASSNPGTGQTEAFF. CDR3 nucleotides: TGTGCCAGCAGCAACCCCGGGACAGGCCAAACTGAAGCTTTCTTT.

There are many counts of this clonotype. The V call is TRBV27, the J call TRBJ1-4; possibly TRBD1 for D (5 bases). This CDR3 has 15 amino acids. Looked up from germline, CDR1 is MNHEY and CDR2 is SMNVEV (reference sequence). The ends were cut back, 0 bases at V and 8 bases at J, with 13 bases in the middle. Here the CDR3 reads CASSLSVFDREKLFF. The CDR3 nucleotides are TGTGCCAGCAGTTTATCTGTCTTTGACAGAGAAAAACTGTTTTTT.

This clonotype has a handful of counts. This chain joins TRBV25-1 and TRBJ2-1, with D perhaps TRBD2 (5 bases). CDR3 size: 14 residues. V was pared by 4 bases and J by 10 bases, with 17 bases between. Germline V gives CDR1 MGHDK, CDR2 SYGVNS. CDR3 region: CASSGQRSYGEQFF. The DNA for the CDR3 is TGTGCCAGCAGTGGTCAGCGGAGCTACGGGGAGCAGTTCTTC.